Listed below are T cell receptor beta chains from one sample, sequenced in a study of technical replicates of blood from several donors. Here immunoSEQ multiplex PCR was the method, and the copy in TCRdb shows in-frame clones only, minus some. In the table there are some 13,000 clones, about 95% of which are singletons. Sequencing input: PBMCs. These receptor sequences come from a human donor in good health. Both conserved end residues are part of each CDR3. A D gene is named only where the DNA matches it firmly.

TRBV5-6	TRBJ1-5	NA	CASSRGGNNQPQHF	TGTGCCAGCAGCAGGGGGGGGAATAATCAGCCCCAGCATTTT
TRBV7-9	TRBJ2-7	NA	CASSLVGTYEQYF	TGTGCCAGCAGCTTAGTGGGCACCTACGAGCAGTACTTC
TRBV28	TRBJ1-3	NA	CASSLLDGGGSGNTIYF	TGTGCCAGCAGTTTACTGGATGGGGGGGGTAGCGGAAACACCATATATTTT
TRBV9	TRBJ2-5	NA	CASSVSGRPWGGTQYF	TGTGCCAGCAGCGTAAGTGGACGCCCGTGGGGAGGGACCCAGTACTTC
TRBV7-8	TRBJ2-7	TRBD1	CASSIGTGSTYEQYF	TGTGCCAGCAGCATCGGGACAGGGAGTACCTACGAGCAGTACTTC
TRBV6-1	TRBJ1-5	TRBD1	CASRETGAVNQPQHF	TGTGCCAGCAGGGAGACAGGGGCGGTCAATCAGCCCCAGCATTTT
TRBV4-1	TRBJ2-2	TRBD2	CASSQGLAGGTGELFF	TGCGCCAGCAGCCAAGGACTAGCGGGAGGAACCGGGGAGCTGTTTTTT
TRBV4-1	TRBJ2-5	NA	CASSHGGQRETQYF	TGCGCCAGCAGCCACGGGGGTCAAAGGGAGACCCAGTACTTC
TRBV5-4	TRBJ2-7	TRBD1	CASSLDDRAYEQYF	TGTGCCAGCAGCTTGGATGACAGGGCCTACGAGCAGTACTTC
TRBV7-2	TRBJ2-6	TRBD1	CASSPNRQGAGGANVLTF	TGTGCCAGCAGCCCCAACCGACAGGGGGCGGGTGGGGCCAACGTCCTGACTTTC